A single sample is the source of the 3 T cell receptor beta chains below, sequenced in a study of T-cell reconstitution after alpha-beta-depleted transplantation in children listed by TCRdb under 2016. According to the study, the label for this sample's treatment or condition signals: allogeneic hematopoietic cell transplantation with graft depleted of TCRalphabeta T cells and CD19 B cells. The library was prepared using PCR. Sequencing used an Illumina HiSeq 2500. TCR library preparation used molecular barcoding, with unique molecular identifiers applied to normalize quantification of the TCRbeta repertoire. Using fastp trimming at Q25 and MiXCR clonotype assembly, TCRdb reanalyzed the public sequencing data and kept in-frame beta chains. Identical CDR3 proteins give one entry, which carries the most common genes and DNA. The sample contains 500,000 to 600,000 distinct CDR3 sequences, around 27% of them found a single time. The ten largest make up around a third of the sample.

The sample consisted of PBMCs, taken before TCRalphabeta/CD19-depleted stem cell transplant. These receptors were collected from a boy under three years old with Wiskott-Aldrich syndrome, due to receive a stem cell transplant.

The table lists this clonotype with a few counts. The chain is built from TRBV5-1 and TRBJ2-7, with TRBD2 as a possible D gene (6 bases). The CDR3 extends over 17 amino acids. Germline-derived CDR1 and CDR2 are SGHRS and YFSETQ. V was clipped by 4 bases and J by 3 bases, with 23 bases between them. The chain's CDR3 is CASSDESRPGGIYEQYF. The DNA of the CDR3 is TGCGCCAGCAGCGACGAATCACGACCAGGAGGGATCTACGAGCAGTACTTC.

The chain uses TRBV7-9 and TRBJ2-1; 16 bases match TRBD2. There are 17 residues in the CDR3. V was pared by 5 bases and J by 2 bases, with 3 bases of the junction left unmatched. Germline CDR1 is SEHNR and CDR2 is FQNEAQ (reference sequence). CDR3 bases: TGTGCCAGCAGCGAGGGGACTAGCGGGAGGGCCTACAATGAGCAGTTCTTC. Amino acid sequence: CASSEGTSGRAYNEQFF.

This clonotype was recorded a few times. This sequence joins TRBV11-2 and TRBJ2-7; 8 bases are shared with TRBD1. Trimming at V came to 1 base and at J to 2 bases, leaving 10 bases not matched to a gene. CDR1 and CDR2 from the germline V gene are SGHAT and FQNNGV. CDR3 size: 17 residues. CDR3 nucleotide sequence: TGTGCCAGCAGCTTAGGGGCGACGCGGACAGGGCCCTACGAGCAGTACTTC. It encodes CASSLGATRTGPYEQYF.